The sequence of this TCR beta chain was determined in a study of CD8+CD57+ T cells in acquired aplastic anemia (dated by TCRdb to 2016 to 2019). Regarding the research as a whole: On average, sorted CD4+ and CD8+ cells yielded around 3.5 ug of extracted DNA, with a range of about 0.17 to 27.4 ug. Healthy donor samples averaged approximately 10 million reads for CD4+ and around 12 million for CD8+ cells. Study-level results and caveats: Approximately 27 CD8+ CDR3 sequences were found in both patients and controls but appeared to be highly expressed in patients and within the immunodominant clones of the patients. No significant difference in CD8+ Simpson's diversity was found between patients and healthy controls (P=0.060).

The CDR3 covers 14 residues, taking in both the cysteine and the phenylalanine. Left in the record is the CDR3 DNA by itself, 42 bases read in frame from the first base. Trimming takes 5 bases from V and 4 bases from J, and the germline ends sit 14 bases apart. For this clonotype: Its antigen is currently not known. Nothing much larger sits one base from this clone, and base qualities are not available.

TCR beta VDJ combination and CDR3 sequence profiling used genomic DNA as the template. An Illumina HiSeq 2000 was used for TCR repertoire sequencing. The authors' analysis ran thus. Repertoire assessment relied on Simpson's diversity index, CDR3 size and DJ length profiles, and TRBV/TRBJ rearrangement plots. Whichever DNA sequence was most abundant in the deep sequencing data was defined as the immunodominant clone. CDR3 amino acid sequences were screened for sharing across subjects and were compared with published repertoires and the VDJdb database. TCRdb itself trimmed the public reads at Q25 with fastp, ran MiXCR and retained productive beta chains. Rows are unified per CDR3 protein, each entry keeping the most common DNA and genes. Clone size and V and J calls follow TCRdb, not the original study. The sample table holds around 190,000 distinct CDR3 sequences, of which roughly half were seen once. The ten biggest clones cover more than 15% of the sample.

The study deep-sequenced TCR repertoires of sorted CD4+ and CD8+ blood T cells from severe aplastic anemia patients and healthy subjects. Ficoll-Paque density gradient centrifugation was used to isolate peripheral blood mononuclear cells. Before DNA extraction, CD4+ and CD8+ T cells were sorted with FACS or magnetic beads. In this chain, TRBV12-3 or TRBV12-4 is recombined with TRBJ1-1; tentative D gene TRBD1, with 5 bases matching. The TCR comes from a human donor in good health, serving as a control. Material for sequencing was sorted CD4+, CD8+, or CD8+CD57+ T cells (not recorded which) from PBMCs. This receptor has the CDR3 CASSPEIRGTEAFF. The nucleotide sequence reads as follows: TGTGCCAGCAGTCCCGAGATAAGGGGCACTGAAGCTTTCTTT.